This TCR beta chain is from a study of T cells in Graves' hyperthyroidism and ophthalmopathy. Study-wide background: Before any treatment, at initial diagnosis, peripheral blood was collected.

Per germline, CDR1 KGHDR and CDR2 SFDVKD. The V gene lost 3 bases and the J gene lost 7 bases, with 18 bases spanning the gap. This CDR3 is 15 amino acids long. Ten or more counts support this clonotype. RNA transcripts provided the source from which TCR beta CDR3 regions were amplified. First-round RT-PCR of the TCR CDR3 relied on the HTBI primer set. TCRdb called the multiplex PCR reads again in MiXCR, with one record for every CDR3 protein. The table records roughly 720,000 distinct CDR3 sequences, around 15% of them present only once. The TCR originated in a man in his fifties with Graves' hyperthyroidism. The chain joins TRBV24-1 to TRBJ2-7; either TRBD1 or TRBD2 may fit D (5 bases each). What was sequenced was blood. In nucleotides, the CDR3 is TGTGCCACCAGTGATGCTCGGGACGGCACTGTAGAGCAGTACTTC. This translates into CATSDARDGTVEQYF.